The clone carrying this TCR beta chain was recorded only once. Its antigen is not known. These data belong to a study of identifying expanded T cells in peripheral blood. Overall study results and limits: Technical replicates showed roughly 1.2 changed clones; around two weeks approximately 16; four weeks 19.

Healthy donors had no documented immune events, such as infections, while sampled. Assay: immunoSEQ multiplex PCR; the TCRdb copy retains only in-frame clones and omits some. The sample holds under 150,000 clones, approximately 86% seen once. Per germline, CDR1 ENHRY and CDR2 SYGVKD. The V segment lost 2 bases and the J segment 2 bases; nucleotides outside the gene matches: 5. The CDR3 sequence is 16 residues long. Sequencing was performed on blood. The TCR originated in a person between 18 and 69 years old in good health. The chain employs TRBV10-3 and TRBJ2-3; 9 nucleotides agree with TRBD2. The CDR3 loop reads CAISEPGGRDTDTQYF. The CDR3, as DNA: TGTGCCATCAGTGAGCCTGGCGGGAGGGACACAGATACGCAGTATTTT.